Listed below are T cell receptor beta chains from one sample, sequenced in a study of T cells after yellow fever vaccination. TCRdb reprocessed the 5' RACE reads with MiXCR, giving one entry per CDR3 protein. The sample records approximately 93,000 distinct CDR3 sequences, less than 6% being singletons. Specimen: CD8+ T cells sorted from PBMCs, collected 10 days after the yellow fever booster vaccination. The receptor set was obtained from a man in his late teens or twenties who received the YFV17D yellow fever vaccine. Both conserved end residues are part of each CDR3. D genes are given only for firm matches. The size of a clone is reported for some rows only, either as once, few or many, or as a class for expanded clones.

>TRBJ2-3|TRBD2|NA|TRBV7-9|16
CASSLVTSGGADTQYF
TGTGCCAGCAGCTTAGTGACTAGCGGGGGAGCAGATACGCAGTATTTT
>TRBJ2-5|TRBD1|many|TRBV7-2|15
CASSLRGSGGETQYF
TGTGCCAGCAGCTTAAGGGGATCAGGGGGAGAGACCCAGTACTTC
>TRBJ1-2|NA|few|TRBV15|17
CATSRDREASANYGYTF
TGTGCCACCAGCAGAGATCGAGAGGCCTCAGCTAACTATGGCTACACCTTC
>TRBJ1-6|NA|NA|TRBV7-4|11
CANRRFSPLHF
TGTGCCAACAGGAGGTTTTCACCCCTCCACTTT
>TRBJ2-3|NA|many|TRBV19|13
CASSIQGVNTQYF
TGTGCCAGTAGTATCCAAGGGGTGAATACGCAGTATTTT
>TRBJ2-1|TRBD2|many|TRBV29-1|13
CSVVLAGEDEQFF
TGCAGCGTTGTACTAGCGGGGGAGGATGAGCAGTTCTTC
>TRBJ2-7|NA|NA|TRBV7-3|15
CASSLDGVPGHEQYF
TGTGCCAGCAGCTTAGACGGGGTCCCGGGCCACGAGCAGTACTTC
>TRBJ2-1|NA|many|TRBV7-6|14
CASSLWGVHNEQFF
TGTGCCAGCAGCTTATGGGGAGTACACAATGAGCAGTTCTTC
>TRBJ2-1|NA|NA|TRBV19|17
CASSISRGVPSYNEQFF
TGTGCCAGTAGTATCTCTCGGGGCGTCCCCTCCTACAATGAGCAGTTCTTC
>TRBJ2-3|TRBD2|NA|TRBV20-1|15
CSAARGAGGPDTQYF
TGCAGTGCTGCCCGTGGAGCGGGGGGGCCGGATACGCAGTATTTT
>TRBJ2-5|TRBD2|NA|TRBV28|14
CATTPGLEFETQYF
TGTGCCACCACTCCGGGACTAGAGTTTGAGACCCAGTACTTC
>TRBJ2-2|TRBD2|many|TRBV7-8|15
CASALFAGVAGELFF
TGTGCCAGCGCCTTATTTGCGGGGGTGGCCGGGGAGCTGTTTTTT
>TRBJ1-1|NA|NA|TRBV5-4|13
CASSGGTSTEAFF
TGTGCCAGCAGCGGTGGGACTTCCACTGAAGCTTTCTTT
>TRBJ2-3|NA|medium-sized|TRBV20-1|13
CSPRDKTDYTQYF
TGCAGTCCCCGGGACAAAACTGACTATACGCAGTATTTT
>TRBJ2-7|TRBD1|few|TRBV5-1|14
CASSFGTGPYEQYF
TGCGCCAGCAGCTTTGGGACAGGGCCCTACGAGCAGTACTTC
>TRBJ2-7|NA|NA|TRBV7-9|15
CASSPRTGPTYEQYF
TGTGCCAGCAGCCCCCGAACGGGACCGACCTACGAGCAGTACTTC
>TRBJ2-3|TRBD1|NA|TRBV5-6|16
CASSWDRTGGTDTQYF
TGTGCCAGCAGCTGGGATCGAACAGGGGGGACAGATACGCAGTATTTT
>TRBJ2-1|TRBD2|few|TRBV9|15
CASSELAGGPNEQFF
TGTGCCAGCAGCGAACTAGCGGGGGGGCCAAATGAGCAGTTCTTC
>TRBJ2-5|NA|many|TRBV12-3/TRBV12-4|14
CASSLSGGQETQYF
TGTGCCAGCAGCTTGTCCGGGGGTCAAGAGACCCAGTACTTC
>TRBJ2-1|NA|many|TRBV10-2|16
CASSEFRNQLYNEQFF
TGCGCCAGCAGTGAGTTTCGGAACCAACTCTACAATGAGCAGTTCTTC
>TRBJ2-1|NA|few|TRBV28|16
CASSLVGGYSYNEQFF
TGTGCCAGCAGTTTAGTCGGGGGTTACTCCTACAATGAGCAGTTCTTC
>TRBJ2-5|NA|NA|TRBV7-2|15
CASATLPGLGETQYF
TGTGCCAGCGCTACTCTACCGGGTTTGGGAGAGACCCAGTACTTC
>TRBJ1-1|NA|NA|TRBV4-2|15
CASSQGILASTEAFF
TGTGCCAGCAGCCAAGGGATTTTAGCGAGCACTGAAGCTTTCTTT
>TRBJ2-7|TRBD2|many|TRBV11-2|15
CASSLEGLVADEQYF
TGTGCCAGCAGCTTAGAGGGACTAGTCGCCGACGAGCAGTACTTC
>TRBJ2-7|TRBD1|many|TRBV9|15
CASSAGTGVSYEQYF
TGTGCCAGCAGCGCCGGGACAGGGGTCTCCTACGAGCAGTACTTC
>TRBJ2-2|TRBD2|NA|TRBV5-6|17
CASSWGLLLTDTGELFF
TGTGCCAGCAGCTGGGGACTATTATTGACTGACACCGGGGAGCTGTTTTTT
>TRBJ2-7|TRBD1|few|TRBV20-1|14
CSARGTGVTYEQYF
TGCAGTGCTAGGGGGACAGGGGTTACCTACGAGCAGTACTTC
>TRBJ2-1|NA|few|TRBV7-2|15
CASSLAGTLFNEQFF
TGTGCCAGCAGCTTAGCGGGGACGTTATTCAATGAGCAGTTCTTC
>TRBJ2-3|NA|few|TRBV12-5|12
CASVQDTDTQYF
TGTGCTAGTGTACAGGACACAGATACGCAGTATTTT
>TRBJ1-1|NA|few|TRBV7-3|14
CASSLTGYRTEAFF
TGTGCCAGCAGCTTAACGGGGTATAGAACTGAAGCTTTCTTT
>TRBJ2-7|NA|many|TRBV11-2|11
CASSLSSEQYF
TGTGCCAGCAGCTTATCTTCCGAGCAGTACTTC
>TRBJ1-1|NA|NA|TRBV7-2|16
CASSLRAQPSNTEAFF
TGTGCCAGCAGCTTACGTGCGCAGCCCTCGAACACTGAAGCTTTCTTT
>TRBJ1-1|TRBD1|many|TRBV19|14
CASSPPGDSSEAFF
TGTGCCAGTAGTCCCCCTGGGGACAGTTCTGAAGCTTTCTTT
>TRBJ2-3|NA|NA|TRBV24-1|16
CATSDFSMGRTDTQYF
TGTGCCACCAGTGATTTTAGTATGGGCCGCACAGATACGCAGTATTTT
>TRBJ1-1|NA|few|TRBV15|15
CATSRAPGVNTEAFF
TGTGCCACCAGCAGGGCCCCGGGGGTGAACACTGAAGCTTTCTTT
>TRBJ2-5|TRBD1|few|TRBV7-2|14
CASRDRDSRETQYF
TGTGCCAGCAGGGATAGGGACAGCAGGGAGACCCAGTACTTC
>TRBJ2-1|NA|many|TRBV20-1|11
CSAETGPQEIF
TGCAGTGCGGAAACCGGGCCTCAGGAAATCTTC
>TRBJ2-2|NA|many|TRBV12-3/TRBV12-4|13
CASSFANTGELFF
TGTGCCAGCAGTTTCGCCAACACCGGGGAGCTGTTTTTT
>TRBJ2-5|TRBD2|few|TRBV7-3|16
CASSLLAGGRQETQYF
TGTGCCAGCAGCTTACTAGCGGGGGGCCGGCAAGAGACCCAGTACTTC
>TRBJ2-1|TRBD2|few|TRBV7-8|17
CASSIRTSGGAFNEQFF
TGTGCCAGCAGTATTAGGACTAGCGGGGGGGCCTTCAATGAGCAGTTCTTC
>TRBJ2-2|NA|NA|TRBV12-3/TRBV12-4|11
CASSFGGELFF
TGTGCCAGCAGTTTTGGTGGGGAGCTGTTTTTT
>TRBJ1-2|TRBD1|NA|TRBV24-1|14
CATSDPDRDYGYTF
TGTGCCACCAGTGACCCCGACAGGGACTATGGCTACACCTTC
>TRBJ1-1|NA|few|TRBV7-3|15
CASSSRPTPDTEVFF
TGTGCCAGCAGCTCCCGCCCCACCCCCGACACTGAAGTTTTCTTT
>TRBJ2-7|TRBD2|NA|TRBV27|17
CASSTLLPGLAAYEQYF
TGTGCCAGCAGCACGCTCCTCCCGGGACTAGCGGCCTACGAGCAGTACTTC
>TRBJ2-3|TRBD2|few|TRBV12-5|13
CAALRGGTDTQYF
TGTGCCGCCCTCCGGGGGGGCACAGATACGCAGTATTTT
>TRBJ2-7|TRBD2|NA|TRBV29-1|13
CSVEEGGAYEQYF
TGCAGCGTTGAAGAGGGAGGGGCCTACGAGCAGTACTTC
>TRBJ2-3|NA|NA|TRBV6-4|13
CASSERSTDTQYF
TGTGCCAGCAGCGAGCGTAGCACAGATACGCAGTATTTT
>TRBJ2-1|TRBD2|few|TRBV7-9|13
CAGGGSSYNEQFF
TGTGCCGGGGGGGGATCCTCCTACAATGAGCAGTTCTTC
>TRBJ1-1|NA|few|TRBV6-2/TRBV6-3|15
CASSSPGIGYTEAFF
TGTGCCAGCAGTTCTCCCGGGATCGGGTACACTGAAGCTTTCTTT
>TRBJ2-4|TRBD1|few|TRBV20-1|18
CSARDSWGQSLAKNIQYF
TGCAGTGCTAGAGATAGTTGGGGACAGTCTCTAGCCAAAAACATTCAGTACTTC
>TRBJ1-1|TRBD1|once|TRBV5-6|15
CASSLQGPLNTEAFF
TGTGCCAGCAGCTTACAGGGGCCCCTGAACACTGAAGCTTTCTTT
>TRBJ2-6|NA|few|TRBV7-9|13
CASRPSGANVLTF
TGTGCCAGCAGGCCCTCTGGGGCCAACGTCCTGACTTTC
>TRBJ2-7|NA|few|TRBV19|15
CASSIWASLSGEQYF
TGTGCCAGTAGTATTTGGGCCTCTCTGTCGGGGGAGCAGTACTTC
>TRBJ1-1|NA|few|TRBV7-2|15
CASSPWAGIWSEAFF
TGTGCCAGCAGCCCATGGGCAGGGATCTGGTCTGAAGCTTTCTTT
>TRBJ2-3|NA|few|TRBV7-8|16
CASSGSTREGPDTQYF
TGTGCCAGCAGCGGATCGACTAGGGAAGGCCCAGATACGCAGTATTTT
>TRBJ2-5|NA|few|TRBV6-5|16
CASSLRWGVWGETQYF
TGTGCCAGCAGTCTCCGTTGGGGCGTCTGGGGGGAGACCCAGTACTTC
>TRBJ2-7|TRBD1|few|TRBV7-2|16
CASSSGTGTEAYEQYF
TGTGCCAGCAGCTCAGGGACCGGGACAGAAGCCTACGAGCAGTACTTC
>TRBJ1-3|NA|many|TRBV3-2|16
CASSQEGRGAENTIYF
TGTGCCAGCAGCCAAGAGGGTAGGGGCGCCGAAAACACCATATATTTT
>TRBJ2-2|NA|many|TRBV12-3/TRBV12-4|12
CASSQGSGELFF
TGTGCCAGCAGCCAGGGGTCCGGGGAGCTGTTTTTT